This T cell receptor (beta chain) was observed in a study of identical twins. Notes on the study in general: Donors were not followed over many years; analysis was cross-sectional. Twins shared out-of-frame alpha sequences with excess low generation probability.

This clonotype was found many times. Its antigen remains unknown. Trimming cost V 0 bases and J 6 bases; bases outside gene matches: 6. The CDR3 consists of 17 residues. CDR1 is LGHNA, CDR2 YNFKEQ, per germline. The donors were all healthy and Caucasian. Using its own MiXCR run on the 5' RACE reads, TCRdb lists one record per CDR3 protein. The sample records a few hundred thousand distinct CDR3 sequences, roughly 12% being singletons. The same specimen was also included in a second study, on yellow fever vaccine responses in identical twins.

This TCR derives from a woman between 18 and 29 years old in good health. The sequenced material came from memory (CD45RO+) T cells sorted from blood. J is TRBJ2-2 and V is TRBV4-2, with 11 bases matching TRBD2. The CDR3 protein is CASSQETSGSSAGELFF. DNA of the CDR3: TGTGCCAGCAGCCAAGAAACTAGCGGGAGTTCTGCCGGGGAGCTGTTTTTT.